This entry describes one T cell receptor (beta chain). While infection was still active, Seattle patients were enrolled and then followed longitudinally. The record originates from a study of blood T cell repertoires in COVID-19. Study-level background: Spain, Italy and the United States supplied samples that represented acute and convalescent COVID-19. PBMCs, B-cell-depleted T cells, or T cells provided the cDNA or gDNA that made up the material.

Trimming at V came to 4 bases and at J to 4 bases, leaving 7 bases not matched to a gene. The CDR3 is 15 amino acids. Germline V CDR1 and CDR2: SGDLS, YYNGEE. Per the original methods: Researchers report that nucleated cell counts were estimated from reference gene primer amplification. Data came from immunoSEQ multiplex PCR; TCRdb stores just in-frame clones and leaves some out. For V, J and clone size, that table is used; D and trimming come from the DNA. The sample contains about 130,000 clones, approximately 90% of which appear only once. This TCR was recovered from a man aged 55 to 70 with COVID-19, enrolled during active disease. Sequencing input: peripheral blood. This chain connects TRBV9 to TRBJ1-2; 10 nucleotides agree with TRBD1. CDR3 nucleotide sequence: TGTGCCAGCAGCCCGAGGACAGGGGGGAGCTATGGCTACACCTTC. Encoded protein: CASSPRTGGSYGYTF.